The rows below give T cell receptor beta chains drawn from one sample of a study of blood T cell repertoires in COVID-19. TCRdb's table, derived via immunoSEQ multiplex PCR, lists solely in-frame clones and lacks some. The data contain about 200,000 clones, roughly 88% of them singletons. Sequenced material: peripheral blood. All receptors come from a man aged 50-60 years with active or convalescent COVID-19. CDR3s leave out the opening cysteine and the closing phenylalanine or tryptophan. Fields, in order: CDR3 protein, J gene, clone size, V gene, CDR3 length. Some rows have no size entry. The others give once, few or many, or a class for an expanded clone.

cdr3_aa: ASSLQGNQPQH
j_call: TRBJ1-5
clone_size: .
v_call: TRBV7-9
cdr3_length: 11

cdr3_aa: ASSLSGSVYNEQF
j_call: TRBJ2-1
clone_size: .
v_call: TRBV28
cdr3_length: 13

cdr3_aa: ASKEYQETQY
j_call: TRBJ2-5
clone_size: .
v_call: TRBV2
cdr3_length: 10

cdr3_aa: ASSQGHRGSYGYT
j_call: TRBJ1-2
clone_size: .
v_call: TRBV3-1/TRBV3-2
cdr3_length: 13

cdr3_aa: ASSQRPQGGGTDTQY
j_call: TRBJ2-3
clone_size: .
v_call: TRBV3-1/TRBV3-2
cdr3_length: 15

cdr3_aa: ASSFYDRDYGYT
j_call: TRBJ1-2
clone_size: .
v_call: TRBV28
cdr3_length: 12

cdr3_aa: ASSQGGGTGPLGYGYT
j_call: TRBJ1-2
clone_size: .
v_call: TRBV7-2
cdr3_length: 16

cdr3_aa: AISESLAGSSYEQY
j_call: TRBJ2-7
clone_size: .
v_call: TRBV10-3
cdr3_length: 14

cdr3_aa: ASTPTSGGHNEQF
j_call: TRBJ2-1
clone_size: few
v_call: TRBV28
cdr3_length: 13

cdr3_aa: ASSQKSGIDNEQF
j_call: TRBJ2-1
clone_size: once
v_call: TRBV4-1
cdr3_length: 13

cdr3_aa: ASSSGLAGVTGELF
j_call: TRBJ2-2
clone_size: .
v_call: TRBV19
cdr3_length: 14

cdr3_aa: ASSFSGVDTQY
j_call: TRBJ2-3
clone_size: .
v_call: TRBV7-2
cdr3_length: 11

cdr3_aa: ASRPFGQGNTEAF
j_call: TRBJ1-1
clone_size: .
v_call: TRBV19
cdr3_length: 13

cdr3_aa: ASSDRTQGVGGYT
j_call: TRBJ1-2
clone_size: few
v_call: TRBV7-2
cdr3_length: 13

cdr3_aa: ASSSQPSGVETQY
j_call: TRBJ2-5
clone_size: .
v_call: TRBV7-2
cdr3_length: 13

cdr3_aa: ASSVALTGGNYGYT
j_call: TRBJ1-2
clone_size: .
v_call: TRBV9
cdr3_length: 14

cdr3_aa: ASSPRWADTQY
j_call: TRBJ2-3
clone_size: .
v_call: TRBV5-6
cdr3_length: 11

cdr3_aa: ASSYLAGGPYNEQF
j_call: TRBJ2-1
clone_size: .
v_call: TRBV7-3
cdr3_length: 14

cdr3_aa: SAGVSLGSPLH
j_call: TRBJ1-6
clone_size: .
v_call: TRBV29-1
cdr3_length: 11

cdr3_aa: ASSLPPRTSGLGEQY
j_call: TRBJ2-7
clone_size: .
v_call: TRBV28
cdr3_length: 15

cdr3_aa: ASSTQAGSNQPQH
j_call: TRBJ1-5
clone_size: .
v_call: TRBV19
cdr3_length: 13

cdr3_aa: ASSYYRDNQPQH
j_call: TRBJ1-5
clone_size: .
v_call: TRBV6-2/TRBV6-3
cdr3_length: 12

cdr3_aa: ASSQEIVDTYTGELF
j_call: TRBJ2-2
clone_size: .
v_call: TRBV4-1
cdr3_length: 15

cdr3_aa: ASSLNPRDTQY
j_call: TRBJ2-3
clone_size: .
v_call: TRBV12-3/TRBV12-4
cdr3_length: 11

cdr3_aa: ASSEAGRGSELIQY
j_call: TRBJ2-4
clone_size: .
v_call: TRBV10-2
cdr3_length: 14

cdr3_aa: ASSLWGRADNSPLH
j_call: TRBJ1-6
clone_size: many
v_call: TRBV27
cdr3_length: 14

cdr3_aa: ASSHGDATDYGYT
j_call: TRBJ1-2
clone_size: .
v_call: TRBV3-1/TRBV3-2
cdr3_length: 13

cdr3_aa: ASSLWTGADEAF
j_call: TRBJ1-1
clone_size: .
v_call: TRBV13
cdr3_length: 12

cdr3_aa: ASSQEIGQINNSPLH
j_call: TRBJ1-6
clone_size: .
v_call: TRBV4-1
cdr3_length: 15

cdr3_aa: ASSQEHTGGLSNQPQH
j_call: TRBJ1-5
clone_size: .
v_call: TRBV4-3
cdr3_length: 16

cdr3_aa: ASSRGGVREGSYNEQF
j_call: TRBJ2-1
clone_size: .
v_call: TRBV5-4
cdr3_length: 16

cdr3_aa: ASAGDTEAF
j_call: TRBJ1-1
clone_size: medium-sized
v_call: TRBV7-9
cdr3_length: 9

cdr3_aa: ASSAGDGLHTEAF
j_call: TRBJ1-1
clone_size: once
v_call: TRBV9
cdr3_length: 13

cdr3_aa: ASSQDMGGTLPETQY
j_call: TRBJ2-5
clone_size: .
v_call: TRBV4-2
cdr3_length: 15

cdr3_aa: ASSWQGGTGELF
j_call: TRBJ2-2
clone_size: .
v_call: TRBV5-6
cdr3_length: 12

cdr3_aa: ASSLAPGEQF
j_call: TRBJ2-1
clone_size: once
v_call: TRBV5-1
cdr3_length: 10

cdr3_aa: AIGGLAGLGTDTQY
j_call: TRBJ2-3
clone_size: .
v_call: TRBV24-1
cdr3_length: 14

cdr3_aa: ASSRSGGAGETQY
j_call: TRBJ2-5
clone_size: .
v_call: TRBV6-5
cdr3_length: 13

cdr3_aa: ASSQDVDSLNEQF
j_call: TRBJ2-1
clone_size: .
v_call: TRBV4-3
cdr3_length: 13

cdr3_aa: AISPSGTGGFDGYT
j_call: TRBJ1-2
clone_size: .
v_call: TRBV10-3
cdr3_length: 14

cdr3_aa: ASSYSAQPQH
j_call: TRBJ1-5
clone_size: .
v_call: TRBV6-2/TRBV6-3
cdr3_length: 10

cdr3_aa: ASSPGGRDSYEQY
j_call: TRBJ2-7
clone_size: .
v_call: TRBV11-3
cdr3_length: 13

cdr3_aa: ASSILPGGMNTEAF
j_call: TRBJ1-1
clone_size: .
v_call: TRBV19
cdr3_length: 14

cdr3_aa: ASRILGGSPLH
j_call: TRBJ1-6
clone_size: once
v_call: TRBV12-3/TRBV12-4
cdr3_length: 11

cdr3_aa: ASSSDGAPRVRSDIQY
j_call: TRBJ2-4
clone_size: .
v_call: TRBV21-1
cdr3_length: 16

cdr3_aa: ASSKTGIQETQY
j_call: TRBJ2-5
clone_size: few
v_call: TRBV5-6
cdr3_length: 12

cdr3_aa: ASSPGQTSGANVLT
j_call: TRBJ2-6
clone_size: .
v_call: TRBV5-1
cdr3_length: 14

cdr3_aa: ASSQAGTSVDTQY
j_call: TRBJ2-3
clone_size: .
v_call: TRBV3-1/TRBV3-2
cdr3_length: 13

cdr3_aa: ASSSGGYEQY
j_call: TRBJ2-7
clone_size: .
v_call: TRBV12-3/TRBV12-4
cdr3_length: 10

cdr3_aa: SANQGETQY
j_call: TRBJ2-5
clone_size: .
v_call: TRBV20-1
cdr3_length: 9

cdr3_aa: ATSEHPTGELF
j_call: TRBJ2-2
clone_size: few
v_call: TRBV24-1
cdr3_length: 11

cdr3_aa: ASSLGVPSSLYGYT
j_call: TRBJ1-2
clone_size: .
v_call: TRBV5-4
cdr3_length: 14

cdr3_aa: ASSSRAKGSGANVLT
j_call: TRBJ2-6
clone_size: .
v_call: TRBV5-4
cdr3_length: 15

cdr3_aa: ASSRPRDRRQGETQY
j_call: TRBJ2-5
clone_size: .
v_call: TRBV7-9
cdr3_length: 15

cdr3_aa: ASSLESGRASYNSPLH
j_call: TRBJ1-6
clone_size: few
v_call: TRBV7-6
cdr3_length: 16

cdr3_aa: ASTDIYTSGRKLNEQF
j_call: TRBJ2-1
clone_size: once
v_call: TRBV12-1
cdr3_length: 16

cdr3_aa: ASSKVNRHLGVQPQH
j_call: TRBJ1-5
clone_size: .
v_call: TRBV21-1
cdr3_length: 15

cdr3_aa: ASSVAAGGSYEQY
j_call: TRBJ2-7
clone_size: .
v_call: TRBV9
cdr3_length: 13

cdr3_aa: ASSFGSAEAF
j_call: TRBJ1-1
clone_size: .
v_call: TRBV5-6
cdr3_length: 10